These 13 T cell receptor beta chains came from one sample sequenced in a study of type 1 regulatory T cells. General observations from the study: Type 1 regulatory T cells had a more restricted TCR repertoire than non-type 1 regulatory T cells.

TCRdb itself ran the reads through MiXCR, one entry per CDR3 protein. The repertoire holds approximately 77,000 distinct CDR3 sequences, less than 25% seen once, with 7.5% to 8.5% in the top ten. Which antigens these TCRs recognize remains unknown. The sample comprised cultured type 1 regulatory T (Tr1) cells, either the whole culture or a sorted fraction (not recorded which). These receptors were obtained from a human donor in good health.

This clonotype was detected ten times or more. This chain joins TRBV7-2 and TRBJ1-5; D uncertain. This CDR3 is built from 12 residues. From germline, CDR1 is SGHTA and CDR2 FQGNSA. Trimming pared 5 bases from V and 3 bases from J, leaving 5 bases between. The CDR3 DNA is TGTGCCAGCAGCCCAGACAATCAGCCCCAGCATTTT. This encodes CASSPDNQPQHF.

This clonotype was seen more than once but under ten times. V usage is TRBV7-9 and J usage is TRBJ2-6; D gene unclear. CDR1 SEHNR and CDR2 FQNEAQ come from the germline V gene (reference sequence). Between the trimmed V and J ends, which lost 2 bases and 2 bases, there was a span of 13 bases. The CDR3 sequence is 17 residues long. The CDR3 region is CASSLLRRTTGANVLTF. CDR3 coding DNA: TGTGCCAGCAGCTTATTGAGGCGGACGACTGGGGCCAACGTCCTGACTTTC.

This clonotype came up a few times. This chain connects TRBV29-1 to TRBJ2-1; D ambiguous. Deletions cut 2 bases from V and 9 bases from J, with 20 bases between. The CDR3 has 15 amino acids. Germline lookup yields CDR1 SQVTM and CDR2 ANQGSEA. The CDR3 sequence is CSVEFVRRLIGEQFF. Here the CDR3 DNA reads TGCAGCGTTGAATTTGTCAGGAGACTTATCGGTGAGCAGTTCTTC.

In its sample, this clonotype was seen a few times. CDR3 sequence: CAWTPWAGDGYTF. Here the CDR3 DNA reads TGTGCCTGGACCCCATGGGCAGGGGATGGCTACACCTTC. V and J are TRBV30 and TRBJ1-2; D is perhaps TRBD1 (6 bases). The germline CDR1 and CDR2 sequences are GTSNPN and SVGIG (reference sequence). The V and J ends lost 4 bases and 6 bases respectively, with 15 bases between them. This CDR3 has 13 amino acids.

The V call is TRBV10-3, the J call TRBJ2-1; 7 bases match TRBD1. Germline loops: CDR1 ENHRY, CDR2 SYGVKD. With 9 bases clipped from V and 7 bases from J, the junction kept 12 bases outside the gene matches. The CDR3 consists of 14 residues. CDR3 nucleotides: TGTGCCATTAAGGGGGCCGGGACCACTAATGAGCAGTTCTTC. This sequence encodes CAIKGAGTTNEQFF.

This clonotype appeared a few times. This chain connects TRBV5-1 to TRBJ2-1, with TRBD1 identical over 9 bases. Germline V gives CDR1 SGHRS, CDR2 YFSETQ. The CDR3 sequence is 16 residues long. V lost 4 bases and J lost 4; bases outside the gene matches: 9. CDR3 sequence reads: CASSKTGTGMYNEQFF. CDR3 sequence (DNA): TGCGCCAGCAGCAAAACCGGGACAGGGATGTACAATGAGCAGTTCTTC.

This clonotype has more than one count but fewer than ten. The CDR3 reads CSVVRLEVGYTF. Here the CDR3 DNA reads TGCAGCGTTGTCAGATTGGAAGTCGGCTACACCTTC. This chain uses TRBV29-1 with TRBJ1-2; the D is unclear. Germline lookup yields CDR1 SQVTM and CDR2 ANQGSEA. With 4 bases removed from V and 8 bases from J, the gap between germline ends came to 14 bases. The CDR3 runs to 12 residues.

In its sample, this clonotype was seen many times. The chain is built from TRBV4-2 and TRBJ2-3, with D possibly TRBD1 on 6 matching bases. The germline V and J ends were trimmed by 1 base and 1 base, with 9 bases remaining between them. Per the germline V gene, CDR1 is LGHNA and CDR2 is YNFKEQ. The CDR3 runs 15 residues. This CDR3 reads CASSQGGPGTDTQYF. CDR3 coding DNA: TGTGCCAGCAGCCAAGGGGGGCCGGGCACAGATACGCAGTATTTT.

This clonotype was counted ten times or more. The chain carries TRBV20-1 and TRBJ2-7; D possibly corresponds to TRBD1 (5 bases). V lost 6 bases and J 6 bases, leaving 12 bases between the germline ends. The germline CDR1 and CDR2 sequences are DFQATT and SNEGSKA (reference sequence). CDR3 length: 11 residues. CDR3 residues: CSAVTGPEQYF. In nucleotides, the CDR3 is TGCAGTGCAGTTACAGGTCCCGAGCAGTACTTC.

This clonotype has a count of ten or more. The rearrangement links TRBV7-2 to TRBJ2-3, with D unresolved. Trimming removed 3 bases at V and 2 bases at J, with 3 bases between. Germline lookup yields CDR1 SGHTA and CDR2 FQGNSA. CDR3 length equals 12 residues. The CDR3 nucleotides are TGTGCCAGCAGCTTTCCCACAGATACGCAGTATTTT. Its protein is CASSFPTDTQYF.

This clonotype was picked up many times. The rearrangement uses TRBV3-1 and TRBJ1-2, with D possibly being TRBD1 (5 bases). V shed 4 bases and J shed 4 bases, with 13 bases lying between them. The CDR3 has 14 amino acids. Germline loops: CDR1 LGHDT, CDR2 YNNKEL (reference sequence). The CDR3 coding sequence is TGTGCCAGCAGCCGTGGGGTCGGGGGCTATGGCTACACCTTC. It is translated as CASSRGVGGYGYTF.

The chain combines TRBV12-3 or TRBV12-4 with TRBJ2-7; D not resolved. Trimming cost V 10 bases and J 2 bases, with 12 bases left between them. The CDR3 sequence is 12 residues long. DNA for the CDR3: TGTGCCAACCGGGCGTACGCCTACGAGCAGTACTTC. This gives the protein CANRAYAYEQYF.

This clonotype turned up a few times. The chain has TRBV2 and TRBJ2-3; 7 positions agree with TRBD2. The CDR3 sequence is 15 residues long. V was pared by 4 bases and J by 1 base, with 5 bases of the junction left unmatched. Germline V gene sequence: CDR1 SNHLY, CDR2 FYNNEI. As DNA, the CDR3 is TGTGCCAGCAGTGGAGGTAGCGGGCGCACAGATACGCAGTATTTT. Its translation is CASSGGSGRTDTQYF.